The rows below give T cell receptor beta chains drawn from one sample of a study of cytomegalovirus exposure and HLA in healthy donors. Sequencing used immunoSEQ multiplex PCR; TCRdb keeps in-frame clones, though not all of them. The data show about 110,000 clones, around three quarters seen once. Sequenced material: PBMCs. Receptors originate from a boy younger than 18 in good health and CMV-seronegative. CDR3s include the opening cysteine and the closing phenylalanine or tryptophan. Each record gives: CDR3 length, V gene, J gene, CDR3 protein.

cdr3_length: 14
v_call: TRBV30
j_call: TRBJ1-2
cdr3_aa: CAWSLQGIHYGYTF

cdr3_length: 15
v_call: TRBV6-5
j_call: TRBJ2-7
cdr3_aa: CASIHSGGSSYEQYF

cdr3_length: 16
v_call: TRBV7-9
j_call: TRBJ2-2
cdr3_aa: CASSPSDRGNTGELFF

cdr3_length: 15
v_call: TRBV28
j_call: TRBJ1-1
cdr3_aa: CASSLRRGRKTEAFF

cdr3_length: 14
v_call: TRBV5-1
j_call: TRBJ2-7
cdr3_aa: CASSYSGGTYEQYF

cdr3_length: 13
v_call: TRBV2
j_call: TRBJ2-1
cdr3_aa: CAGREGAYNEQFF

cdr3_length: 15
v_call: TRBV6-1
j_call: TRBJ2-1
cdr3_aa: CASRTSGLNYNEQFF

cdr3_length: 12
v_call: TRBV29-1
j_call: TRBJ2-5
cdr3_aa: CSVEGLGETQYF

cdr3_length: 16
v_call: TRBV18
j_call: TRBJ1-4
cdr3_aa: CASSPRRGQGHEKLFF

cdr3_length: 15
v_call: TRBV5-4
j_call: TRBJ2-5
cdr3_aa: CASSLGDRGRETQYF

cdr3_length: 16
v_call: TRBV5-1
j_call: TRBJ1-4
cdr3_aa: CASSWSGGRWDEKLFF

cdr3_length: 14
v_call: TRBV5-4
j_call: TRBJ1-1
cdr3_aa: CASSGRQGLTEAFF

cdr3_length: 11
v_call: TRBV7-3
j_call: TRBJ2-4
cdr3_aa: CASSSGDIQYF

cdr3_length: 16
v_call: TRBV12-5
j_call: TRBJ2-7
cdr3_aa: CASGSTRTGSSYEQYF

cdr3_length: 14
v_call: TRBV5-1
j_call: TRBJ2-3
cdr3_aa: CASSSGQGTDTQYF

cdr3_length: 16
v_call: TRBV9
j_call: TRBJ2-2
cdr3_aa: CASSRGGVSNTGELFF

cdr3_length: 14
v_call: TRBV29-1
j_call: TRBJ2-7
cdr3_aa: CSVEAGTSAYEQYF

cdr3_length: 12
v_call: TRBV7-9
j_call: TRBJ2-7
cdr3_aa: CASSSGFYEQYF

cdr3_length: 16
v_call: TRBV9
j_call: TRBJ1-2
cdr3_aa: CASSVEGVTTNYGYTF

cdr3_length: 14
v_call: TRBV2
j_call: TRBJ2-5
cdr3_aa: CASHPSGGLETQYF